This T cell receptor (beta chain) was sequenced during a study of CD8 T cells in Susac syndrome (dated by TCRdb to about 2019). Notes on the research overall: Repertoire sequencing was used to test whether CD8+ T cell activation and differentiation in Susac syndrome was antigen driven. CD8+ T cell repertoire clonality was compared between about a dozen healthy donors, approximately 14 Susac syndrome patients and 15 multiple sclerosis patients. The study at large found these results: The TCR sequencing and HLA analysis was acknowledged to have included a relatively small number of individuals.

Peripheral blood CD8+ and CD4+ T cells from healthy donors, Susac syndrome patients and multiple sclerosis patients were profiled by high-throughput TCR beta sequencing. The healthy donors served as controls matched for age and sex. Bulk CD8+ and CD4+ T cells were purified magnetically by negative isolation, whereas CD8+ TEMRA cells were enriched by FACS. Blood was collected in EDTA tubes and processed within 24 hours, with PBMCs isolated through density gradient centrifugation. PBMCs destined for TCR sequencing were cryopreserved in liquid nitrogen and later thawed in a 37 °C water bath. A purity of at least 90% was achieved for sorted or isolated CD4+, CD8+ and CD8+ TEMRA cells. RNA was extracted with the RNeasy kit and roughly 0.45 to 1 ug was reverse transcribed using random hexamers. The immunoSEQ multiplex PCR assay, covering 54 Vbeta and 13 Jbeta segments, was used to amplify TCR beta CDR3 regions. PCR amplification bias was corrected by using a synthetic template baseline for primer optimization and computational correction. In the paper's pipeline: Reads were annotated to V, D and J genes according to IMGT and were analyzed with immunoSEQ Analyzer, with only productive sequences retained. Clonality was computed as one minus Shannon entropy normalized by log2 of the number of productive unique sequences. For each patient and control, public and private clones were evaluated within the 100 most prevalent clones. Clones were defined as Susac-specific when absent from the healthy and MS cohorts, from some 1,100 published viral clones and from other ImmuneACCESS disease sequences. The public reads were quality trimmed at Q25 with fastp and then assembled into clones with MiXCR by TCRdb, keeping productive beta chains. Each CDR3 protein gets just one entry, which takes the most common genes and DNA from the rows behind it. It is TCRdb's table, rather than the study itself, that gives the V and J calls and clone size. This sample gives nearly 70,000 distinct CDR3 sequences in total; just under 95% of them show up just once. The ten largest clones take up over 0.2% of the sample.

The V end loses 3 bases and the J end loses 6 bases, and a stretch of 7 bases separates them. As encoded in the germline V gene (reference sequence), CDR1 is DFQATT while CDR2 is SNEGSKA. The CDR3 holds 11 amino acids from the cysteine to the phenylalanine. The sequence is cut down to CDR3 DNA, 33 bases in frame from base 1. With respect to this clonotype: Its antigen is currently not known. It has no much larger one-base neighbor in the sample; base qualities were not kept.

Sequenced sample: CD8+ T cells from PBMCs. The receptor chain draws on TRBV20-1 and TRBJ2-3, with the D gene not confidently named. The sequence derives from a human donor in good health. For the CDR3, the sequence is CSASRADTQYF. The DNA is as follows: TGCAGTGCTAGTAGGGCGGATACGCAGTATTTT.